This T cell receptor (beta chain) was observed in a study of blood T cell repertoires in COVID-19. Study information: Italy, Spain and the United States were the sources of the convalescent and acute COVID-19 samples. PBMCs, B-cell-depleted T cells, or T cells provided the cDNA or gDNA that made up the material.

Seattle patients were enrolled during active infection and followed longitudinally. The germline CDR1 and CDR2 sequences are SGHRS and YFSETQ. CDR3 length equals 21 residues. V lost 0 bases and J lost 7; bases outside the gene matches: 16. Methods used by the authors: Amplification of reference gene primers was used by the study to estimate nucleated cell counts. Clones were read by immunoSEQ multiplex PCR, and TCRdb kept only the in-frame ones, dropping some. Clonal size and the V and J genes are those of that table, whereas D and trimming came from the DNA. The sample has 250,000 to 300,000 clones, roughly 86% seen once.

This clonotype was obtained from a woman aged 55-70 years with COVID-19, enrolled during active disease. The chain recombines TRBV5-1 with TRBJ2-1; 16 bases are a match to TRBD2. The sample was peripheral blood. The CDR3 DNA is TGCGCCAGCAGCTTGGCTGGAGGGACTAGCGGGAGGGCCTTAATCGCAAATGAGCAGTTCTTC. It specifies CASSLAGGTSGRALIANEQFF. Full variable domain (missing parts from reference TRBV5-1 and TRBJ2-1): KAGVTQTPRYLIKTRGQQVTLSCSPISGHRSVSWYQQTPGQGLQFLFEYFSETQRNKGNFPGRFSGRQFSNSRSEMNVSTLELGDSALYLCASSLAGGTSGRALIANEQFFGPGTRLTVL.